The 27 T cell receptor beta chains reported below all come from one sample, sequenced in a study of blood T cell repertoires in COVID-19. TCRdb keeps only in-frame clones here, not all; method: immunoSEQ multiplex PCR. The sample lists some 180,000 clones, roughly nine tenths occurring once. Sequences were obtained from peripheral blood. These receptors originate from a man in his 70s with active or convalescent COVID-19.

This chain joins TRBV11-2 and TRBJ1-1, with D possibly being TRBD1 (6 bases). CDR3 length: 14 residues. Deletions cut 2 bases from V and 0 bases from J, with 7 bases between. CDR1 is SGHAT and CDR2 is FQNNGV in the germline V gene. CDR3 sequence reads: CASSLTGLNTEAFF. The CDR3 DNA is TGTGCCAGCAGCTTAACAGGGTTGAACACTGAAGCTTTCTTT.

The rearrangement uses TRBV27 and TRBJ1-1; the match to TRBD1 covers 7 bases. From germline, CDR1 is MNHEY and CDR2 SMNVEV (reference sequence). The J segment lost 2 bases and the V segment lost 4 bases, leaving 4 bases of the junction unmatched. The CDR3 totals 14 residues. CDR3 protein: CASSSRQGNTEAFF. As DNA, the CDR3 is TGTGCCAGCAGTTCCAGACAGGGTAACACTGAAGCTTTCTTT.

The chain is built from TRBV30 and TRBJ1-2; 9 bases match TRBD1. Germline V gene data show CDR1 as GTSNPN and CDR2 as SVGIG (reference sequence). V shed 2 bases, J shed 11 bases, and the junction held 9 bases outside the gene matches. The CDR3 totals 13 residues. The CDR3: CAWSLSRQGGYTF. CDR3 DNA sequence: TGTGCCTGGAGTCTATCCAGACAGGGGGGGTACACCTTC. Filled out from reference TRBV30 and TRBJ1-2, the complete variable domain reads SQTIHQWPATLVQPVGSPLSLECTVEGTSNPNLYWYRQAAGRGLQLLFYSVGIGQISSEVPQNLSASRPQDRQFILSSKKLLLSDSGFYLCAWSLSRQGGYTFGSGTRLTVV.

V usage is TRBV27 and J usage is TRBJ2-3; TRBD2 might be the D (5 bases). Germline assignment: CDR1 MNHEY and CDR2 SMNVEV (reference sequence). V was pared by 0 bases and J by 4 bases, with 14 bases between. This CDR3 is built from 16 residues. The CDR3: CASSLSSSWAPDTQYF. The CDR3, as DNA: TGTGCCAGCAGTTTATCGTCTAGCTGGGCCCCAGATACGCAGTATTTT.

The chain combines TRBV10-2 with TRBJ1-5, with TRBD1 identical over 8 bases. Germline lookup yields CDR1 WSHSY and CDR2 SAAADI. V lost 10 bases, J lost 10 bases, and 18 bases stayed unmatched. The CDR3 contains 15 residues. CDR3 sequence: CATHDLDRGGGPQHF. The DNA for the CDR3 is TGCGCCACCCACGACCTCGACAGGGGAGGAGGACCCCAGCATTTT.

This chain joins TRBV10-3 and TRBJ1-2; tentative D call: TRBD1 (5 bases). Per the germline V gene, CDR1 is ENHRY and CDR2 is SYGVKD. The CDR3 extends over 13 amino acids. Deletions cut 2 bases from V and 6 bases from J, with 10 bases between. This chain's CDR3 is CAISERGRDGYTF. Written as DNA, the CDR3 is TGTGCCATCAGTGAGAGGGGCAGAGATGGCTACACCTTC.

This clone was picked up a small number of times. The chain has TRBV28 and TRBJ2-7, with D unresolved. This CDR3 spans 12 amino acids. CDR1 MDHEN and CDR2 SYDVKM come from the germline V gene. The V end was cut by 6 bases, the J end by 2 bases, with 8 bases between. The CDR3 DNA is TGTGCCAGCAGAGCCTTTACCTACGAGCAGTACTTC. This gives the protein CASRAFTYEQYF.

This clone was recorded a few times. This chain uses TRBV29-1 with TRBJ2-2; TRBD2 aligns across 11 bases. The CDR3 contains 14 residues. The germline V gene has CDR1 SQVTM and CDR2 ANQGSEA. The ends lost 6 bases at V and 2 bases at J; junction bases unmatched: 2. CDR3: CSVLAGGNTGELFF. The CDR3 DNA sequence: TGCAGCGTCCTAGCGGGAGGTAACACCGGGGAGCTGTTTTTT.

The V call is TRBV30, the J call TRBJ1-4, with a weak D call TRBD1 (5 bases). V shed 1 base and J shed 3 bases, with 15 bases lying between them. The CDR3 loop spans 16 amino acids. In germline, CDR1 is GTSNPN, CDR2 SVGIG (reference sequence). The CDR3 nucleotides read TGTGCCTGGAGTGGAGGGACTCGTGGGCCTAATGAAAAACTGTTTTTT. Encoded protein: CAWSGGTRGPNEKLFF.

The V gene is TRBV7-8, the J gene TRBJ2-7; tentative D call: TRBD1 (6 bases). The V end was cut by 5 bases, the J end by 0 bases, with 14 bases between. Germline CDR1 is SGHVS and CDR2 is FQNEAQ. The CDR3 covers 15 residues. CDR3 sequence reads: CASSEQGPSSYEQYF. CDR3 bases: TGTGCCAGCAGCGAACAGGGCCCCAGCTCCTACGAGCAGTACTTC.

The chain uses TRBV5-1 and TRBJ1-4; a weak D match, TRBD1 (5 bases). Trimming shortened V by 4 bases and J by 0 bases, and 7 bases separated the two germline ends. Germline-derived CDR1 and CDR2 are SGHRS and YFSETQ. The CDR3 is 14 amino acids. The CDR3 bases are TGCGCCAGCAGCGACAGTGCAACTAATGAAAAACTGTTTTTT. Translating gives CASSDSATNEKLFF.

The genes are TRBV5-1 and TRBJ2-7; D gene ambiguous. The CDR3 is made up of 15 amino acids. V was shortened by 0 bases and J by 4 bases, with 14 bases between the two germline ends. The germline gives CDR1 SGHRS, CDR2 YFSETQ. CDR3 in DNA: TGCGCCAGCAGCTTGGATGGAAACTATGGTTACGAGCAGTACTTC. It yields the protein CASSLDGNYGYEQYF.

This clone was recorded only once. This chain connects TRBV3-1 (or the pseudogene TRBV3-2) to TRBJ2-3, with no clear D. The CDR3 loop spans 18 amino acids. Germline CDR1 and CDR2: LGHDT and YNNKEL (reference sequence). Trimming took off 1 base at V and 2 bases at J, with 19 bases between the two ends. CDR3 DNA: TGTGCCAGCAGCCAAGGGTTGAGTAGCTCTACCACCACAGATACGCAGTATTTT. Translating it yields CASSQGLSSSTTTDTQYF.

This chain joins TRBV5-1 and TRBJ1-1; TRBD1 agrees at 7 bases. The CDR3 contains 15 residues. Germline trimming cut 3 bases from V and 4 bases from J; bases unmatched to any gene: 9. The germline gives CDR1 SGHRS, CDR2 YFSETQ. The CDR3 coding sequence is TGCGCCAGCAGCTCCCGACAGGGTGGGGGCACTGAAGCTTTCTTT. As protein: CASSSRQGGGTEAFF. The variable domain in full, completed from reference TRBV5-1 and TRBJ1-1, reads KAGVTQTPRYLIKTRGQQVTLSCSPISGHRSVSWYQQTPGQGLQFLFEYFSETQRNKGNFPGRFSGRQFSNSRSEMNVSTLELGDSALYLCASSSRQGGGTEAFFGQGTRLTVV.

This rearrangement joins TRBV7-2 to TRBJ1-5; D is undetermined. V lost 1 base and J lost 3, with 16 bases in between. CDR3 size: 17 residues. From germline, CDR1 is SGHTA and CDR2 FQGNSA. The CDR3 region is CASSLEAGNSYNQPQHF. CDR3 coding DNA: TGTGCCAGCAGCTTAGAGGCGGGGAATTCATACAATCAGCCCCAGCATTTT.

The chain carries TRBV30 and TRBJ1-5, with a possible D match to TRBD1 (5 bases). The CDR3 spans 14 residues. The V end lost 1 base, the J end lost 5 bases, and 12 bases lay between the germline ends. Germline V lookup: CDR1 GTSNPN, CDR2 SVGIG (reference sequence). This CDR3 reads CAWSGTSDDQPQHF. CDR3 in DNA: TGTGCCTGGAGTGGGACATCGGACGATCAGCCCCAGCATTTT. Supplemented by reference TRBV30 and TRBJ1-5, the full variable domain reads SQTIHQWPATLVQPVGSPLSLECTVEGTSNPNLYWYRQAAGRGLQLLFYSVGIGQISSEVPQNLSASRPQDRQFILSSKKLLLSDSGFYLCAWSGTSDDQPQHFGDGTRLSIL.

This clone was recorded once. J is TRBJ1-3 and V is TRBV27, with TRBD1 identical over 9 bases. The germline gives CDR1 MNHEY, CDR2 SMNVEV (reference sequence). The CDR3 consists of 15 residues. Germline trimming cut 3 bases from V and 4 bases from J; bases unmatched to any gene: 4. The chain's CDR3 is CASSFAGQGGNTIYF. The CDR3 DNA follows: TGTGCCAGCAGTTTTGCCGGACAGGGGGGAAACACCATATATTTT.

The genes are TRBV9 and TRBJ2-7, with TRBD1 identical over 8 bases. CDR3 size: 13 residues. Trimming at V came to 4 bases and at J to 4 bases, leaving 4 bases not matched to a gene. The germline V gene encodes CDR1 SGDLS and CDR2 YYNGEE. The CDR3 coding sequence is TGTGCCAGCAGCCCCCGACAGGGGTACGAGCAGTACTTC. Its protein product is CASSPRQGYEQYF.

The chain has TRBV7-3 and TRBJ2-7; 16 bases agree with TRBD2. Germline CDR1 and CDR2: SGHTA and FQGTGA. J lost 0 bases, V lost 0 bases, and 2 bases had no gene match. There are 18 residues in the CDR3. CDR3 sequence: CASSLTGLAGGYSYEQYF. The CDR3 DNA sequence: TGTGCCAGCAGCTTAACGGGACTAGCGGGAGGGTACTCCTACGAGCAGTACTTC.

V is TRBV30 and J is TRBJ2-2, with D uncertain. The CDR3 is made up of 15 amino acids. Germline V lookup: CDR1 GTSNPN, CDR2 SVGIG (reference sequence). Trimming cost V 1 base and J 3 bases, with 12 bases left between them. The DNA for the CDR3 is TGTGCCTGGAGTGGGAGACCAAAGGACACCGGGGAGCTGTTTTTT. This codes for CAWSGRPKDTGELFF.

This clone was picked up a small number of times. The chain joins TRBV2 to TRBJ1-1; D is uncertain. Looked up from germline, CDR1 is SNHLY and CDR2 is FYNNEI. The CDR3 totals 15 residues. With 6 bases removed from V and 1 base from J, the gap between germline ends came to 15 bases. The CDR3 sequence: CASRKLQVQNTEAFF. CDR3 sequence (DNA): TGTGCCAGCAGAAAACTGCAGGTCCAGAACACTGAAGCTTTCTTT.

V and J are TRBV18 and TRBJ1-4; the D gene is possibly TRBD1 (6 bases). Trimming left V 4 bases short and J 7 bases short, with 16 bases between. The CDR3 has 15 residues. Germline CDR1 and CDR2: KGHSH and LQKENI. The CDR3, as DNA: TGTGCCAGCTCACTCTCGGGACATGGGGGTGAAAAACTGTTTTTT. It yields the protein CASSLSGHGGEKLFF.

V usage is TRBV11-3 and J usage is TRBJ2-1, with 8 bases that match TRBD1. This CDR3 has 15 residues. The trim removed 3 bases at V and 4 bases at J, leaving 5 bases unmatched. Germline V gene lookup returns CDR1 SGHNT and CDR2 YENEEA. The CDR3 spells CASSFAQGAYNEQFF. The CDR3 nucleotides read TGTGCCAGCAGCTTTGCCCAGGGGGCTTACAATGAGCAGTTCTTC.

The chain carries TRBV19 and TRBJ1-2, with 7 bases fitting TRBD1. This CDR3 spans 13 amino acids. Germline V gives CDR1 LNHDA, CDR2 SQIVND (reference sequence). The V and J ends lost 6 bases and 7 bases, in that order; junction bases with no gene match: 8. The CDR3 DNA reads TGTGCCAGTAGCGACCAGGGGGACGGTGGCTACACCTTC. Its protein product is CASSDQGDGGYTF.

V is TRBV3-1 (or the pseudogene TRBV3-2) and J is TRBJ1-1; 9 positions agree with TRBD1. The CDR3 runs to 15 residues. Per the germline V gene, CDR1 is LGHDT and CDR2 is YNNKEL (reference sequence). Germline trimming cut 1 base from V and 3 bases from J; bases unmatched to any gene: 3. CDR3 nucleotides: TGTGCCAGCAGCCAAGGGACAGGGGTTTACACTGAAGCTTTCTTT. It is translated as CASSQGTGVYTEAFF.

This chain connects TRBV6-5 to TRBJ1-1; 7 nucleotides line up with TRBD1. In germline, CDR1 is MNHEY, CDR2 SVGAGI. The CDR3 covers 14 residues. Germline trimming cut 4 bases from V and 3 bases from J; bases unmatched to any gene: 5. In DNA, the CDR3 is TGTGCCAGCAGTTCTACAGGGGATGACACTGAAGCTTTCTTT. Amino acid sequence: CASSSTGDDTEAFF.

The V and J genes are TRBV7-8 and TRBJ1-1, with D perhaps matching TRBD1 (5 bases). The CDR3 has 14 residues. Germline V lookup: CDR1 SGHVS, CDR2 FQNEAQ. V was trimmed by 5 bases and J by 1 base, leaving 11 bases between them. In DNA, the CDR3 is TGTGCCAGCAGCCGAAACCAGGGGAACACTGAAGCTTTCTTT. The encoded protein is CASSRNQGNTEAFF.